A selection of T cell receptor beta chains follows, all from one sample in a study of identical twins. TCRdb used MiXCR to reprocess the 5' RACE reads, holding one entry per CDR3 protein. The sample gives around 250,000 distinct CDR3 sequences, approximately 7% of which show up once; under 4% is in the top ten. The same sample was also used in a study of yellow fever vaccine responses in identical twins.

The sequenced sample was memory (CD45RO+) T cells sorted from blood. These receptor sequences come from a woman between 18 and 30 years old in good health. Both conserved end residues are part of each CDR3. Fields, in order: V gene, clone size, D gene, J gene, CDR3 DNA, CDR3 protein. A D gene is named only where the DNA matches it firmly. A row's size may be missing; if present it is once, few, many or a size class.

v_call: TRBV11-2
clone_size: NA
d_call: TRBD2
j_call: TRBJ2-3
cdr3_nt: TGTGCCAGCAGCCCTCTCCTCCTTAGCGGGAGTCGACCAGATACGCAGTATTTT
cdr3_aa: CASSPLLLSGSRPDTQYF

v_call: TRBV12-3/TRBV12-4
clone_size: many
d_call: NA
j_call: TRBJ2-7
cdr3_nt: TGTGCCAGCAGTTCGTTGGACCAGCAGTACTTC
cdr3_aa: CASSSLDQQYF

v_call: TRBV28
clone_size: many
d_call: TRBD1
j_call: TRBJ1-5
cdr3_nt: TGTGCCAGCAGCAAAGGACAGGACAATCAGCCCCAGCATTTT
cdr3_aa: CASSKGQDNQPQHF

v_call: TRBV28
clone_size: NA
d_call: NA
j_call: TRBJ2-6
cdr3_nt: TGTGCCAGCAGGCAAAGGCTCTTCGGGGCCAACGTCCTGACTTTC
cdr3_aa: CASRQRLFGANVLTF

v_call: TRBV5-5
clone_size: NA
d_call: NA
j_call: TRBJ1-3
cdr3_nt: TGTGCCAGCAGCTTACAGCAAAGGGGCTCTGGAAACACCATATATTTT
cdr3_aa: CASSLQQRGSGNTIYF

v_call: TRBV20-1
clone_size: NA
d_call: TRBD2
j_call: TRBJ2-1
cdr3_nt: TGCAGTGCTAGAGACTCCGGGACTAGCGGGAGGTACACCTCCTACAATGAGCAGTTCTTC
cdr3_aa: CSARDSGTSGRYTSYNEQFF

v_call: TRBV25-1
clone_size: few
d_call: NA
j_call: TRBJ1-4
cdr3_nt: TGTGCCAGCAGTGAGGGGCTGAAAGGAACTAATGAAAAACTGTTTTTT
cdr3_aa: CASSEGLKGTNEKLFF

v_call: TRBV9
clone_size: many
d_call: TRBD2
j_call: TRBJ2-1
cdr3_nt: TGTGCCAGCAGCACGAGGGGGGGGACTAGCGGGAGCGATGAGCAGTTCTTC
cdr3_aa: CASSTRGGTSGSDEQFF

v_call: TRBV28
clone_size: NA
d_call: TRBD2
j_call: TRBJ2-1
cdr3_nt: TGTGCCAGCAGTTCGGCCGGGACTAGCGGGAAGAATGAGCAGTTCTTC
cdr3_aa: CASSSAGTSGKNEQFF

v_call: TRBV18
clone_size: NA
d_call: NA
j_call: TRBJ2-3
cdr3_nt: TGTGCCAGCTCACCACAAAGTTCTAGGAACACAGATACGCAGTATTTT
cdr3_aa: CASSPQSSRNTDTQYF

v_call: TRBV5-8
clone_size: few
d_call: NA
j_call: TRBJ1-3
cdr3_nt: TGTGCCAGCAGCTCTCAGGGACGGGCGGGCTCTGGAAACACCATATATTTT
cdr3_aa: CASSSQGRAGSGNTIYF

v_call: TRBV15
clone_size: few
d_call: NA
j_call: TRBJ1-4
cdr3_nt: TGTGCCACCAGCAGAGAGGGGAAGCCAACTAATGAAAAACTGTTTTTT
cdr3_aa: CATSREGKPTNEKLFF

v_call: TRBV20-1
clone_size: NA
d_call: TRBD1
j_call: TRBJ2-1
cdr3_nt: TGCAGTGCTACCGGGACAGGGGGCTTCGAGCAGTTCTTC
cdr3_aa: CSATGTGGFEQFF

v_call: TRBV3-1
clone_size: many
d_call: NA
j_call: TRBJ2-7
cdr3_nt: TGTGCCAGCAGCCAAGGTTTCCGTGCCTACGAGCAGTACTTC
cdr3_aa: CASSQGFRAYEQYF

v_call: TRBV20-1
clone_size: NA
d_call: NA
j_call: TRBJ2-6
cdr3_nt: TGCAGTGCTAGAGTTGCCGGGAGCTCTGGGGCCAACGTCCTGACTTTC
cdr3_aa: CSARVAGSSGANVLTF